A single sample is the source of the 14 T cell receptor beta chains below, sequenced in a study of graft-versus-host responses after intestinal transplantation. Libraries were prepared by immunoSEQ multiplex PCR; TCRdb keeps only in-frame clonotypes and omits some of them. This repertoire shows about 120,000 clones, 85% to 95% found once; its top ten account for under 3.5%. Their antigen targets remain unknown. The material was unstimulated CD8+ T cells sorted from spleen or lymph node cells, obtained before intestinal transplant. The receptors here all came from a human donor who received an intestinal transplant.

V usage is TRBV19 and J usage is TRBJ2-7; 9 nucleotides agree with TRBD1. This CDR3 is 16 amino acids long. The trim removed 3 bases at V and 5 bases at J, leaving 11 bases unmatched. CDR1 is LNHDA, CDR2 SQIVND, per germline (reference sequence). The CDR3: CASSIRAGTGLDEQYF. The CDR3, as DNA: TGTGCCAGTAGTATTAGGGCCGGGACAGGGCTCGACGAGCAGTACTTC. Full variable domain (outside the CDR3, taken from reference TRBV19 and TRBJ2-7): DGGITQSPKYLFRKEGQNVTLSCEQNLNHDAMYWYRQDPGQGLRLIYYSQIVNDFQKGDIAEGYSVSREKKESFPLTVTSAQKNPTAFYLCASSIRAGTGLDEQYFGPGTRLTVT.

The J gene is TRBJ1-4, the V gene TRBV28, with 9 bases identical to TRBD1. This CDR3 spans 14 amino acids. The junction had 2 bases not matched to a gene; V was cut back by 4 bases and J by 5 bases. Germline CDR1 MDHEN, CDR2 SYDVKM. The CDR3 DNA reads TGTGCCAGCAGTTGGGACAGGGCCAATGAAAAACTGTTTTTT. This codes for CASSWDRANEKLFF.

The chain recombines TRBV7-9 with TRBJ2-1; 9 nucleotides match TRBD2. J gave up 7 bases and V 6 bases, and 10 bases lay outside the gene matches. CDR3 length equals 15 residues. From germline, CDR1 is SEHNR and CDR2 FQNEAQ (reference sequence). The CDR3 reads CASRQGLAVINEQFF. CDR3 sequence (DNA): TGTGCCAGCAGACAGGGACTAGCCGTCATTAATGAGCAGTTCTTC.

The V gene is TRBV30, the J gene TRBJ1-3; TRBD1 is a possible D gene (5 bases). Germline V gene data show CDR1 as GTSNPN and CDR2 as SVGIG (reference sequence). Deletions cut 4 bases from V and 0 bases from J, with 22 bases between. The CDR3 contains 18 residues. CDR3: CAWMGGVPPLASGNTIYF. CDR3 coding DNA: TGTGCCTGGATGGGAGGGGTCCCCCCTCTTGCCTCTGGAAACACCATATATTTT.

This chain uses TRBV19 with TRBJ2-7, with D perhaps TRBD2 (5 bases). The germline V gene has CDR1 LNHDA and CDR2 SQIVND (reference sequence). V lost 6 bases and J 2 bases, leaving 14 bases between the germline ends. There are 14 residues in the CDR3. The CDR3 spells CASRSYMRAYEQYF. The CDR3 nucleotides read TGTGCCAGTAGGAGTTACATGCGGGCCTACGAGCAGTACTTC.

The chain is built from TRBV9 and TRBJ2-5; D might be TRBD1 (5 bases). Per the germline V gene, CDR1 is SGDLS and CDR2 is YYNGEE. The V end was cut by 0 bases, the J end by 2 bases, with 14 bases between. CDR3 length: 16 residues. The CDR3 spells CASSVGVGKGQETQYF. CDR3 in DNA: TGTGCCAGCAGCGTAGGGGTAGGGAAGGGGCAAGAGACCCAGTACTTC.

This clone has a single count. The V and J genes are TRBV11-1 and TRBJ2-5; D not certain. Germline CDR1 reads SGHAT; CDR2 reads FQDESV (reference sequence). V gave up 6 bases and J gave up 2 bases, with 10 bases separating them. This CDR3 comprises 13 residues. The CDR3 nucleotides are TGTGCCAGCAGGCCCGACGGTCAAGAGACCCAGTACTTC. Protein: CASRPDGQETQYF.

CDR3 bases: TGTGCCAGTAGCCCGACAGGTTACTACGAGCAGTACTTC. Translation: CASSPTGYYEQYF. The chain combines TRBV19 with TRBJ2-7, with D perhaps matching TRBD1 (6 bases). From germline, CDR1 is LNHDA and CDR2 SQIVND (reference sequence). The CDR3 runs to 13 residues. V lost 6 bases, J lost 3 bases, and 12 bases lay in between.

The rearrangement joins TRBV27 to TRBJ2-7; D may be TRBD1 (6 bases). The CDR3 has 14 amino acids. Germline CDR1 MNHEY, CDR2 SMNVEV (reference sequence). Trimming stripped 5 bases from V and 3 bases from J, with 14 bases between. Here the CDR3 reads CASSLKTGFYEQYF. The DNA for the CDR3 is TGTGCCAGCAGTCTAAAGACAGGATTCTACGAGCAGTACTTC.

This chain uses TRBV7-8 with TRBJ1-1; D not certain. The CDR3 covers 17 residues. Germline-derived CDR1 and CDR2 are SGHVS and FQNEAQ. Trimming shortened V by 2 bases and J by 0 bases, and 16 bases separated the two germline ends. The CDR3 DNA reads as TGTGCCAGCAGCTTATGGTGGGGTAGCCCAGTGAACACTGAAGCTTTCTTT. Its protein is CASSLWWGSPVNTEAFF. The full variable domain, completed using reference TRBV7-8 and TRBJ1-1, is GAGVSQSPRYKVAKRGQDVALRCDPISGHVSLFWYQQALGQGPEFLTYFQNEAQLDKSGLPSDRFFAERPEGSVSTLKIQRTQQEDSAVYLCASSLWWGSPVNTEAFFGQGTRLTVV.

In DNA, the CDR3 is TGCAGCGTTGTGGGGAGACTAGCGGGAGGCAACCCCTACGAGCAGTACTTC. This translates into CSVVGRLAGGNPYEQYF. The chain is built from TRBV29-1 and TRBJ2-7; TRBD2 agrees at 13 bases. V was pared by 4 bases and J by 2 bases, with 11 bases of the junction left unmatched. Germline CDR1 is SQVTM and CDR2 is ANQGSEA. The CDR3 is 17 residues long.

By share, this clone counts as medium-sized. The chain is built from TRBV9 and TRBJ1-1; tentatively, D is TRBD1 (6 bases). Germline V gene sequence: CDR1 SGDLS, CDR2 YYNGEE. Trimming took 4 bases from V and 5 from J, leaving 15 bases between them. The CDR3 consists of 14 residues. CDR3 coding DNA: TGTGCCAGCAGCCCAAGAGGGGGTGAAACTGAAGCTTTCTTT. Its protein is CASSPRGGETEAFF.

The V and J genes are TRBV27 and TRBJ2-5, with D unclear. This CDR3 is built from 12 residues. V was cut by 2 bases and J by 4 bases, with 5 bases left in between. Germline CDR1 MNHEY, CDR2 SMNVEV (reference sequence). For the CDR3, the DNA is TGTGCCAGCAGTTTAAATGGAGAGACCCAGTACTTC. The encoded protein is CASSLNGETQYF.

V usage is TRBV6-1 and J usage is TRBJ1-2, with D maybe TRBD1 (5 bases). Deletions cut 7 bases from V and 2 bases from J, with 14 bases between. CDR3 length: 14 amino acids. CDR1 is MNHNS, CDR2 SASEGT, per germline. The CDR3 DNA follows: TGTGCCAGCATACGGCAGGGACTAAACTATGGCTACACCTTC. As protein: CASIRQGLNYGYTF.